This is a list of T cell receptor beta chains from one sample in a study of glioma-infiltrating T cells after dendritic cell vaccination. Profiled with immunoSEQ multiplex PCR; TCRdb holds only in-frame clones, not every one. Altogether about 100,000 clones are present, about 85% being singletons, with the ten largest covering about 5.7%. This specimen consisted of blood, obtained after dendritic cell vaccination. These receptors all stem from a human donor with glioblastoma. CDR3s include the opening cysteine and the closing phenylalanine or tryptophan. A D gene is named only where the DNA matches it firmly.

>TRBD1|TRBJ2-3|TRBV5-1
CASSGIRGTDTQYF
TGCGCCAGCAGTGGGATCAGGGGGACAGATACGCAGTATTTT
>.|TRBJ1-2|TRBV19
CASGTIPNYGYTF
TGTGCCAGTGGGACAATACCGAACTATGGCTACACCTTC
>TRBD1|TRBJ2-7|TRBV7-8
CASSFGTGGSYEQYF
TGTGCCAGCAGCTTTGGGACAGGGGGGTCCTACGAGCAGTACTTC
>.|TRBJ1-5|TRBV7-2
CASSTYRQEQPQHF
TGTGCCAGCAGCACCTACAGGCAGGAGCAGCCCCAGCATTTT
>TRBD1|TRBJ1-1|TRBV18
CASSATGEDTEAFF
TGTGCCAGCTCAGCGACAGGGGAGGACACTGAAGCTTTCTTT
>TRBD1|TRBJ2-3|TRBV30
CAWSVGQGVSDTQYF
TGTGCCTGGAGTGTCGGCCAGGGGGTCTCAGATACGCAGTATTTT
>.|TRBJ2-2|TRBV7-2
CASSLPPGNTGELFF
TGTGCCAGCAGCTTACCCCCGGGGAACACCGGGGAGCTGTTTTTT
>.|TRBJ1-2|TRBV28
CASSLPGRGYGYTF
TGTGCCAGCAGTTTACCCGGCAGGGGATATGGCTACACCTTC
>.|TRBJ2-1|TRBV29-1
CSVGSGGPTDRRKEYEQFF
TGCAGCGTGGGCTCAGGGGGGCCGACGGACAGGCGCAAGGAGTATGAGCAGTTCTTC
>TRBD2|TRBJ2-5|TRBV11-2
CASSLGLAGRETQYF
TGTGCCAGCAGCTTGGGACTAGCGGGAAGGGAGACCCAGTACTTC
>.|TRBJ2-5|TRBV5-8
CASSLPWEAQYF
TGTGCCAGCAGCCTCCCGTGGGAGGCCCAGTACTTC
>.|TRBJ1-4|TRBV5-4
CASSLGQAATNEKLFF
TGTGCCAGCAGCTTGGGACAGGCAGCAACTAATGAAAAACTGTTTTTT
>TRBD2|TRBJ2-1|TRBV5-4
CASSPPGLANEQFF
TGTGCCAGCAGCCCCCCGGGACTAGCGAATGAGCAGTTCTTC
>.|TRBJ1-2|TRBV7-3
CASSLDGGPYGYTF
TGTGCCAGCAGCTTAGATGGGGGCCCCTATGGCTACACCTTC
>TRBD2|TRBJ2-1|TRBV5-1
CASSLMNMGRLAGGYEQFF
TGCGCCAGCAGCTTGATGAATATGGGCCGACTAGCGGGGGGGTATGAGCAGTTCTTC
>TRBD1|TRBJ2-7|TRBV18
CASSLGQGTHEQYF
TGTGCCAGCTCACTGGGACAGGGGACTCACGAGCAGTACTTC
>TRBD2|TRBJ2-1|TRBV11-3
CASSFPQPGGPNYNEQFF
TGTGCCAGCAGCTTCCCCCAACCGGGAGGCCCGAATTACAATGAGCAGTTCTTC
>.|TRBJ2-7|TRBV5-4
CASSFTGIEQYF
TGTGCCAGCAGCTTTACAGGAATCGAGCAGTACTTC